These 4 T cell receptor beta chains were sequenced from one sample in a study of blood T cell repertoires in COVID-19. Profiling relied on immunoSEQ multiplex PCR, and the TCRdb table lists in-frame clones only, not all of them. The sample records about 220,000 clones, over 75% being singletons. Specimen: PBMCs or T cells enriched from blood (not recorded which). The source is a woman between 55 and 75 years old who had recovered from COVID-19.

Notes on this clone: Because the CDR3's place on the DNA is in doubt, the DNA is left out and the CDR3 is given as listed by TCRdb. This chain joins TRBV11-1 and TRBJ2-5; TRBD1 reflects the table's D call only, with no check against the DNA. The CDR3 region is 15 residues in length, termini included. Germline assignment: CDR1 SGHAT and CDR2 FQDESV (reference sequence). The CDR3 protein is CASSLRQGFLETQYF.

Turning to this clone: Other DNA sequences of this sample code for an identical CDR3. The chain employs TRBV7-2 and TRBJ2-7, with D perhaps matching TRBD2 (5 bases). Trimming removed 1 base from V and 1 base from J, with 8 bases in between. This CDR3 has 14 residues. Germline CDR1 reads SGHTA; CDR2 reads FQGNSA. The CDR3 region is CASSLDTGSYEQYF. CDR3 DNA: TGTGCCAGCAGCTTAGATACGGGGTCCTACGAGCAGTACTTC.

The chain carries TRBV10-3 and TRBJ1-1; 7 bases align to TRBD1. Unmatched junction bases numbered 4, after V lost 5 bases and J lost 1 base. CDR3 length: 14 amino acids. The germline V gene encodes CDR1 ENHRY and CDR2 SYGVKD. Here the CDR3 reads CAISPGQRNTEAFF. The CDR3 DNA is TGTGCCATCAGTCCGGGACAGAGGAACACTGAAGCTTTCTTT.

The rearrangement joins TRBV2 to TRBJ2-7, with TRBD1 matching 10 bases. The CDR3 runs 14 residues. With 6 bases clipped from V and 6 bases from J, the junction kept 8 bases outside the gene matches. The germline gives CDR1 SNHLY, CDR2 FYNNEI. In DNA, the CDR3 is TGTGCCAGCAGAGAACCGGGACAGGGGAGCGAGCAGTACTTC. Protein product: CASREPGQGSEQYF.